These 2 T cell receptor beta chains came from one sample sequenced in a study of cytomegalovirus exposure and HLA in healthy donors (dated by TCRdb to about 2017). The library was made by the immunoSEQ multiplex PCR assay. A mixture of 60 forward primers for TCR Vbeta segments and 13 reverse primers for TCR Jbeta segments was used in the multiplex PCR. Sourced from immuneACCESS, this table was stored by TCRdb with only in-frame sequences that have V and J called. A share of the clones is absent; for the studies checked, an unresolved V gene accounts for under half, and the remainder has no known explanation. This sample lists 170,000 or so clones; about 80% were detected once. The ten largest clones take up approximately 0.73% of the sample. Material: PBMCs. The receptors were gathered from a woman aged 40 to 55 in good health and CMV-seronegative.

The chain combines TRBV5-6 with TRBJ2-1; 11 nucleotides match TRBD2. The CDR3 runs to 18 residues. V lost 3 bases to trimming and J lost 2 bases; unmatched junction nucleotides: 10. Germline V gives CDR1 SGHDT, CDR2 YYEEEE. CDR3 sequence (DNA): TGTGCCAGCAGCTCTTGGGTAGCGGGGGGGCCGACCTACAATGAGCAGTTCTTC. It codes for CASSSWVAGGPTYNEQFF.

V gene TRBV20-1 combines with J gene TRBJ2-1; no definite D call. Trimming took off 6 bases at V and 7 bases at J, with 10 bases between the two ends. The length of the CDR3 is 11 residues. Germline V lookup: CDR1 DFQATT, CDR2 SNEGSKA (reference sequence). The CDR3 loop reads CSALSFNEQFF. The CDR3, as DNA: TGCAGTGCCCTTAGTTTTAATGAGCAGTTCTTC.